These 5 T cell receptor beta chains originate from one sample sequenced in a study of cytomegalovirus exposure and HLA in healthy donors. Primers: 60 Vbeta forward and 13 Jbeta reverse. Data came from immunoSEQ multiplex PCR; TCRdb stores just in-frame clones and leaves some out. The sample carries about 150,000 clones, approximately 73% recorded once. The sample comprised PBMCs. The source of these receptors is a woman between 18 and 29 years old in good health and CMV-seropositive.

J is TRBJ1-2 and V is TRBV27, with 10 bases that match TRBD1. The V segment lost 8 bases and the J segment 4 bases; nucleotides outside the gene matches: 10. Germline loops: CDR1 MNHEY, CDR2 SMNVEV (reference sequence). The CDR3 extends over 15 amino acids. The CDR3 DNA is TGTGCCAGCGCTCGGGACCGGGACAGGGGCTATGGCTACACCTTC. Encoded protein: CASARDRDRGYGYTF.

This clone appeared once. V gene TRBV5-1 combines with J gene TRBJ2-2; 7 nucleotides line up with TRBD1. Germline V CDR1 and CDR2: SGHRS, YFSETQ. Trimming at V came to 4 bases and at J to 1 base, leaving 7 bases not matched to a gene. The CDR3 extends over 16 amino acids. As DNA, the CDR3 is TGCGCCAGCAGCCCACTAGGACAGGAGAACACCGGGGAGCTGTTTTTT. Amino acid sequence: CASSPLGQENTGELFF.

The rearrangement links TRBV5-1 to TRBJ2-1, with TRBD1 matching 8 bases. Germline lookup yields CDR1 SGHRS and CDR2 YFSETQ. Losses at the gene ends were 0 bases for V and 3 bases for J; bases not matched to a gene: 2. The CDR3 length is 15 residues. The CDR3 is CASSLAQGVYNEQFF. CDR3 nucleotides: TGCGCCAGCAGCTTGGCACAGGGGGTCTACAATGAGCAGTTCTTC.

The chain couples TRBV2 to TRBJ1-2; 8 positions agree with TRBD1. Trimming removed 2 bases from V and 3 bases from J; junction bases left unmatched: 5. The CDR3 totals 15 residues. Germline loops: CDR1 SNHLY, CDR2 FYNNEI. The CDR3: CASSESQGADYGYTF. In DNA form, the CDR3 reads TGTGCCAGCAGTGAATCGCAGGGGGCAGACTATGGCTACACCTTC.

The rearrangement joins TRBV7-3 to TRBJ2-2, with D maybe TRBD2 (6 bases). Trimming left V 6 bases short and J 0 bases short, with 14 bases between. The CDR3 contains 16 residues. Germline lookup yields CDR1 SGHTA and CDR2 FQGTGA. CDR3 DNA sequence: TGTGCCAGCAGGGGAGGTGGGACCTCGAACACCGGGGAGCTGTTTTTT. Translated, it gives CASRGGGTSNTGELFF.